This T cell receptor beta chain derives from a study of regulatory dendritic cells for organ transplantation (dated by TCRdb to 2015 to 2018). General notes on the study: The TCRbeta repertoires of sorted naive and memory CD4+ and CD8+ T cells were sequenced before and after allostimulation with regulatory or mature dendritic cells.

Naive T cells were sorted as CD45RA+ and memory T cells as CD45RO+ CD4+ or CD8+ cells by FACS. T cells for TCR sequencing came from two healthy control subjects. Sorted T cell subsets that were not stimulated were used as baseline controls for the mixed lymphocyte reactions. The Qiagen DNeasy Blood & Tissue Kit was used to extract genomic DNA. Counted from cysteine to phenylalanine, this CDR3 has 15 amino acids. The kept DNA is CDR3 alone, 45 bases in frame from the first base. V lost 5 bases and J lost 0 bases; the stretch between them is 14 bases long. The germline V gene gives CDR1 as MDHEN and CDR2 as SYDVKM. Worth noting for this clone: Its cognate antigen has yet to be identified. No per-base quality is available; no much larger clone lies one base away.

Beyond this particular receptor, the publication reports: Expansion of memory CD8+ clones was induced by allostimulation in both subjects, but more limited expansion appeared to be induced by regulatory dendritic cells than by mature dendritic cells. Repertoires were highly diverse in naive CD4+ and CD8+ T cells, less diverse in memory cells, and most oligoclonal in memory CD8+ cells. Sequencing was done in only a couple of subjects, and the authors reported considerable heterogeneity between individuals in the alloreactive memory CD8+ T cell pool. Among the resting subsets, the most alloreactive TCR clonotypes were found in memory CD8+ T cells.

The TCRbeta CDR3 regions were amplified in a multiplexed two-step PCR with Vbeta-specific forward primers and Jbeta-specific reverse primers. Through the immunoSEQ service, the TCRbeta libraries were run on an Illumina instrument for sequencing. Per the authors' processing: IMGT annotation was used to assign V, D and J genes, and synthetic CDR3 analogues were used to correct the counts for multiplex PCR bias. In the immunoSEQ Analyzer, repertoire clonality was calculated as one minus normalized Shannon entropy. Whether a clone counted as expanded was decided by Fisher's exact test with Benjamini-Hochberg false discovery rate control and a two-tailed cutoff of P<0.01. The immuneACCESS repertoire file appears here via TCRdb, limited to in-frame rearrangements. These files lack a portion of the clones; in checked studies, under half of the deficit traces to unresolved V genes, and the cause of the others is not known. V and J calls and clone size are copied from that table; D and trimming were computed from the DNA. The sample has under 45,000 clones on record, 70% to 90% of them singletons. The ten largest clones add up to under 0.065% of the sample.

Input material: naive CD4+ T cells from blood. The sample's cell subset or site label, decoded: CD45RA+ naive T cells. The chain is made from TRBV28 and TRBJ2-7, and perhaps TRBD2 as D gene, on 6 matching bases. The TCR sequence derives from a human donor in good health. The CDR3 has the sequence CASSTYGGGSYEQYF. DNA sequence: TGTGCCAGCAGTACATACGGGGGAGGCTCCTACGAGCAGTACTTC.